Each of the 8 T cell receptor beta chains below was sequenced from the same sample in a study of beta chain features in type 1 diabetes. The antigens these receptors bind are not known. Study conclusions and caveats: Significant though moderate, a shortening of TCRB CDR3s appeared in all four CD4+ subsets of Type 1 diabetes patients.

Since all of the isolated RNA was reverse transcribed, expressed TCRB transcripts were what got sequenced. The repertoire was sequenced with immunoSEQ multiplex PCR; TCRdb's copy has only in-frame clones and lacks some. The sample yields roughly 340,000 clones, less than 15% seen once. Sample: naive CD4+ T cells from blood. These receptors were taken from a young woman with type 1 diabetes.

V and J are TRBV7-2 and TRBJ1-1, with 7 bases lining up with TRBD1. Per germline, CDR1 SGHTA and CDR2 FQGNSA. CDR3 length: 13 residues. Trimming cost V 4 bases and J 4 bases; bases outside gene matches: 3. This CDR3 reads CASSYHRGTEAFF. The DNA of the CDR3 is TGTGCCAGCAGCTACCACAGGGGCACTGAAGCTTTCTTT. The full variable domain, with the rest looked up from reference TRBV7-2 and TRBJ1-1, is GAGVSQSPSNKVTEKGKDVELRCDPISGHTALYWYRQSLGQGLEFLIYFQGNSAPDKSGLPSDRFSAERTGGSVSTLTIQRTQQEDSAVYLCASSYHRGTEAFFGQGTRLTVV.

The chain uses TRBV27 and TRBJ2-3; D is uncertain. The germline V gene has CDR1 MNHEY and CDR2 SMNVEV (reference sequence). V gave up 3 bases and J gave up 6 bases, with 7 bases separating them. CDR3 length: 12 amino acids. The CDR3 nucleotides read TGTGCCAGCAGTTTCAGCGCGGATACGCAGTATTTT. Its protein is CASSFSADTQYF.

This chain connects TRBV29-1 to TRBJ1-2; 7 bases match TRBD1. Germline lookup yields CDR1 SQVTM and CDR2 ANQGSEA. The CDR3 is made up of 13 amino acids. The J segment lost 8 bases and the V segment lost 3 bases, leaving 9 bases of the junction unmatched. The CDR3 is CSVETGWVGGYTF. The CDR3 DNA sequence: TGCAGCGTTGAGACAGGGTGGGTAGGCGGCTACACCTTC.

The CDR3: CASSLQGDEQYV. In nucleotides, the CDR3 is TGTGCCAGCAGTTTACAGGGTGACGAGCAGTACGTC. The chain joins TRBV6-6 to TRBJ2-7, with a weak D call TRBD1 (6 bases). CDR1 is MNHNY, CDR2 SVGAGI, per germline (reference sequence). The CDR3 spans 12 residues. The V and J ends lost 4 bases and 5 bases respectively, with 9 bases between them.

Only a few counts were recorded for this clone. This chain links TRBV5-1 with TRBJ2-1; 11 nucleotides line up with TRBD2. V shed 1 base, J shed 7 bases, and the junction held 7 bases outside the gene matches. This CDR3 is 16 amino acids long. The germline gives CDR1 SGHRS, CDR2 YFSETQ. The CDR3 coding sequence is TGCGCCAGCAGCTTGTCCGGGGGACTAGCGGTGAATGAGCAGTTCTTC. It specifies CASSLSGGLAVNEQFF.

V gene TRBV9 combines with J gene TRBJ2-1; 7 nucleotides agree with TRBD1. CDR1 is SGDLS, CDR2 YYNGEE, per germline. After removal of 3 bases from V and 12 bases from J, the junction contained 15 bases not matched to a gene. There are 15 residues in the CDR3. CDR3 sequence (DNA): TGTGCCAGCAGCGGGATGACAGGGAGATCCGTGGTGCAGTTCTTC. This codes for CASSGMTGRSVVQFF.

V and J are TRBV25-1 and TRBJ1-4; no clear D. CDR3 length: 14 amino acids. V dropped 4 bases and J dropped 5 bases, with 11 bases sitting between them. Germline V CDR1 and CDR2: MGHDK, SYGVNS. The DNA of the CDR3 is TGTGCCAGCAGTGGACACAGCCAGAATGAAAAACTGTTTTTT. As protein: CASSGHSQNEKLFF. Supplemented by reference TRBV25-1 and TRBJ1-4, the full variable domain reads EADIYQTPRYLVIGTGKKITLECSQTMGHDKMYWYQQDPGMELHLIHYSYGVNSTEKGDLSSESTVSRIRTEHFPLTLESARPSHTSQYLCASSGHSQNEKLFFGSGTQLSVL.

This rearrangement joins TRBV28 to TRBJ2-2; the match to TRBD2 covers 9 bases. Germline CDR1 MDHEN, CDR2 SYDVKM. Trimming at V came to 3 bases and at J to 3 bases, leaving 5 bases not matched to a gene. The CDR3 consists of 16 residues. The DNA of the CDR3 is TGTGCCAGCAGTTTCGGGCTAGCGGGATACACCGGGGAGCTGTTTTTT. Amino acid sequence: CASSFGLAGYTGELFF.